This T cell receptor beta chain was documented in a study of T cells after yellow fever vaccination. The study's findings and limits: Highly abundant clonotypes carried over from the bulk population could end up in FACS-sorted repertoires as contaminants. Secondary responses were weaker yet peaked faster, day 5 versus 15.

Germline CDR1 is SQVTM and CDR2 is ANQGSEA. This CDR3 comprises 14 residues. The V gene end was trimmed by 5 bases and the J gene end by 6 bases; junction bases not matched to a gene: 12. TCR cDNA was made by 5'RACE template switching, adding a universal primer site and UMIs. TCRdb passed the 5' RACE reads through MiXCR, listing each CDR3 protein once. This sample has over 110,000 distinct CDR3 sequences, with less than 9.5% found just once. This clonotype was recorded at least ten times. The antigen remains unidentified. The V and J genes are TRBV29-1 and TRBJ2-7; 8 bases agree with TRBD1. This sequence originates from a man younger than 45 who received the YFV17D yellow fever vaccine. The sequences come from CD4+ T cells sorted from PBMCs, collected 5 days after the yellow fever booster vaccination. CDR3 sequence reads: CSVMIGTGAGEQYF. Here the CDR3 DNA reads TGCAGCGTTATGATCGGGACAGGAGCCGGCGAGCAGTACTTC.